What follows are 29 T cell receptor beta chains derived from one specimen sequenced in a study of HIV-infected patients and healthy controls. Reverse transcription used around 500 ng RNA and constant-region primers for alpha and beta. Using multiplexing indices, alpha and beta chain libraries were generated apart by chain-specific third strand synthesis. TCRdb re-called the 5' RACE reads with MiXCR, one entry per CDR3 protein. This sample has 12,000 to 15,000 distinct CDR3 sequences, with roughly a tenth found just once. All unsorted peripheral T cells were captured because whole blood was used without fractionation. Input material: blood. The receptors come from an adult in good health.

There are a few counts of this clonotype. CDR3 protein: CASSTSGGPQNEQFF. CDR3 nucleotide sequence: TGCGCCAGCAGCACTAGCGGGGGGCCCCAGAATGAGCAGTTCTTC. V gene TRBV5-1 combines with J gene TRBJ2-1, with 12 bases that match TRBD2. This CDR3 comprises 15 residues. Looked up from germline, CDR1 is SGHRS and CDR2 is YFSETQ. After removal of 4 bases from V and 7 bases from J, the junction contained 6 bases not matched to a gene.

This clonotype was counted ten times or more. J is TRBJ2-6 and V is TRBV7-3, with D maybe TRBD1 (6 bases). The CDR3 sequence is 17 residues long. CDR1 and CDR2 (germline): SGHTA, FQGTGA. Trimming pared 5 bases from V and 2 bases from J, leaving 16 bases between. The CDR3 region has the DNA TGTGCCAGCAGCCCCCGTTTGGGGGCTGCTGGGGCCAACGTCCTGACTTTC. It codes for CASSPRLGAAGANVLTF.

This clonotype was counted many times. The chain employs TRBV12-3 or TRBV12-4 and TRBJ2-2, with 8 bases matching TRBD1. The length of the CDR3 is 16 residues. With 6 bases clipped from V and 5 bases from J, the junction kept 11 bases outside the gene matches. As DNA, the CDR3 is TGTGCCAGCAGAACTTCCGGGACAGGAGGGACCGGGGAGCTGTTTTTT. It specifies CASRTSGTGGTGELFF.

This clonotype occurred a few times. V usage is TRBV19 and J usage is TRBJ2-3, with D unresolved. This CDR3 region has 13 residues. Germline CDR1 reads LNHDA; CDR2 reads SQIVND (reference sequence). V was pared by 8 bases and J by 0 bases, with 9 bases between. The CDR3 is CASGKTSTDTQYF. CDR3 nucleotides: TGTGCCAGTGGAAAAACTAGCACAGATACGCAGTATTTT.

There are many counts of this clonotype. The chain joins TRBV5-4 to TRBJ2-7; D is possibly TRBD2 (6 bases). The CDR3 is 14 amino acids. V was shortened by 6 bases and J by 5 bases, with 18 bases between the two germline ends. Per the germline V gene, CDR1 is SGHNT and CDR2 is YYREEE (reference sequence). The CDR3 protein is CASNTGLPSDEQYF. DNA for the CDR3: TGTGCCAGCAACACAGGCCTCCCTAGCGACGAGCAGTACTTC.

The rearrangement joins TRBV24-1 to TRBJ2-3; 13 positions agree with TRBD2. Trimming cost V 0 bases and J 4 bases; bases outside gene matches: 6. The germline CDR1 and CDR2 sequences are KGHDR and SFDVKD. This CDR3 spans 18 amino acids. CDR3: CATSDLRGLAGEADTQYF. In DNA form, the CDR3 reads TGTGCCACCAGTGATTTGAGAGGACTAGCGGGAGAGGCAGATACGCAGTATTTT.

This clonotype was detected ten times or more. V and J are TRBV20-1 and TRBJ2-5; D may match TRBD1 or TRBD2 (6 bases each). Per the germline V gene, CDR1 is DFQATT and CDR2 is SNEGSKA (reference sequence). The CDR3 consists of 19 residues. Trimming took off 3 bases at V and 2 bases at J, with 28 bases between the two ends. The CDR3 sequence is CSARDPGARALVVQETQYF. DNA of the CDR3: TGCAGTGCTAGGGACCCGGGGGCAAGGGCCCTCGTCGTGCAAGAGACCCAGTACTTC.

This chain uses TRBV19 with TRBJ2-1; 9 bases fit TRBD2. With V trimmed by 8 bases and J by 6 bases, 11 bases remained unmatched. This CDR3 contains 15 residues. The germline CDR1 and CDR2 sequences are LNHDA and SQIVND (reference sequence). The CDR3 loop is CASGGELAGRNEQFF. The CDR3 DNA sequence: TGTGCCAGTGGTGGGGAACTAGCGGGCCGCAATGAGCAGTTCTTC.

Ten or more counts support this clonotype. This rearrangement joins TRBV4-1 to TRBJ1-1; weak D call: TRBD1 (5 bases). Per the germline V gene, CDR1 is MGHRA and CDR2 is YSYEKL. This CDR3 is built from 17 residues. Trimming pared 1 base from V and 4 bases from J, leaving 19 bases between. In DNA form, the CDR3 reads TGCGCCAGCAGCCAAGTGGACCTGATAGGGACGAGCACTGAAGCTTTCTTT. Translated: CASSQVDLIGTSTEAFF.

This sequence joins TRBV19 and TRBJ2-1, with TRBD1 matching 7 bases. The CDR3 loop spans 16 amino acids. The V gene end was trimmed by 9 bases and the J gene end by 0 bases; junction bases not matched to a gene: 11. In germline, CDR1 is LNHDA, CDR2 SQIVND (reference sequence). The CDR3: CASIKQGLSSYNEQFF. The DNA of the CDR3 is TGTGCCAGCATCAAACAGGGGCTGAGCTCCTACAATGAGCAGTTCTTC.

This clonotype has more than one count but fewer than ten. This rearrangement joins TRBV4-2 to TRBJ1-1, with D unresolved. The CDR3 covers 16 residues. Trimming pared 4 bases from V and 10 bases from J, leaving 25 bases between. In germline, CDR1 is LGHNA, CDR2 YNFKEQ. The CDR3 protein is CASSPHTGLKVGGAFF. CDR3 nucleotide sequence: TGTGCCAGCAGCCCCCACACTGGGTTGAAGGTCGGAGGAGCTTTCTTT.

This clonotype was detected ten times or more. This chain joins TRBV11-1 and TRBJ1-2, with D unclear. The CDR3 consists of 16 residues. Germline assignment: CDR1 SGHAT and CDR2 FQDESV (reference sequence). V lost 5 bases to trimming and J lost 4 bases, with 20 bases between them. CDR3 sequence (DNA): TGTGCCAGCAGCCCCGCGGACCGCGTCGGGCCCTATGGCTACACCTTC. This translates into CASSPADRVGPYGYTF.

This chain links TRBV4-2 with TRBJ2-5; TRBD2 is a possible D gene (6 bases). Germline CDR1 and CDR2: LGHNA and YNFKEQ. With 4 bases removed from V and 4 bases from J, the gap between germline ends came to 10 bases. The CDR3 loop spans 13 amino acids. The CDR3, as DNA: TGTGCCAGCAGCCTTAGCGGAGGAGAGACCCAGTACTTC. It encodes CASSLSGGETQYF.

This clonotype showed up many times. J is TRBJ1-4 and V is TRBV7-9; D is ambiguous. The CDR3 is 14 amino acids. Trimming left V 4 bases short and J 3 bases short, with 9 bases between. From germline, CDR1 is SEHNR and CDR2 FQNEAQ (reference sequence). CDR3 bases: TGTGCCAGCAGCTCGAGGAGGGCTAATGAAAAACTGTTTTTT. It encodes CASSSRRANEKLFF.

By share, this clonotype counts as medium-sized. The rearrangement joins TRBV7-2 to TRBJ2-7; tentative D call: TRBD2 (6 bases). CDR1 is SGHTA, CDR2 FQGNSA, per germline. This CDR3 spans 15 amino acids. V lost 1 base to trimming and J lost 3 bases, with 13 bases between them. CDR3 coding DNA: TGTGCCAGCAGCTTAGGATCGGCGGGGCTCTACGAGCAGTACTTC. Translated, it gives CASSLGSAGLYEQYF.

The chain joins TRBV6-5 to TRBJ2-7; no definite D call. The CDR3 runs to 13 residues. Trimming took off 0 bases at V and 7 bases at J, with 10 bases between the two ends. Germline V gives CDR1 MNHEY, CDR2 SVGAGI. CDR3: CASSYSIGREQYF. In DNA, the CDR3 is TGTGCCAGCAGTTACTCGATAGGTAGGGAGCAGTACTTC.

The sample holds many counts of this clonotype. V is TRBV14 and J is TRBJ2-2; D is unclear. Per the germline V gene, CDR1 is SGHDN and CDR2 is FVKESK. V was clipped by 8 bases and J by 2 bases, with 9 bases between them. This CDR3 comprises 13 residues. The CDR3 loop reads CASQNDNTGELFF. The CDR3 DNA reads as TGTGCCAGCCAAAACGACAACACCGGGGAGCTGTTTTTT.

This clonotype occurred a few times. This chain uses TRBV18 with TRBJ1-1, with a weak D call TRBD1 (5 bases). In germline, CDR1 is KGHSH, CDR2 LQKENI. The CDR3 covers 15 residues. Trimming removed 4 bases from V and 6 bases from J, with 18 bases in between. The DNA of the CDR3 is TGTGCCAGCTCACTGCAGGACAAACCTAGGGCTGAAGCTTTCTTT. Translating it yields CASSLQDKPRAEAFF.

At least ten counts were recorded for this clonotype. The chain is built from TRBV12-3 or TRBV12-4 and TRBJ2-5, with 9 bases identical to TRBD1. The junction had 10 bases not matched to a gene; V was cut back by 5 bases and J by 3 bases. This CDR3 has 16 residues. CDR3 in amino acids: CASSLGTGPGEETQYF. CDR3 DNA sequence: TGTGCCAGCAGTCTAGGGACAGGGCCGGGTGAAGAGACCCAGTACTTC.

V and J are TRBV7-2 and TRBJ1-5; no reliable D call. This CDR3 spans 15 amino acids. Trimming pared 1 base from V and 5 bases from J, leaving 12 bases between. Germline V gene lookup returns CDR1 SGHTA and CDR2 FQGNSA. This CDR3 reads CASSLGLGFDQPQHF. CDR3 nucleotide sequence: TGTGCCAGCAGCTTAGGGCTGGGTTTTGATCAGCCCCAGCATTTT.

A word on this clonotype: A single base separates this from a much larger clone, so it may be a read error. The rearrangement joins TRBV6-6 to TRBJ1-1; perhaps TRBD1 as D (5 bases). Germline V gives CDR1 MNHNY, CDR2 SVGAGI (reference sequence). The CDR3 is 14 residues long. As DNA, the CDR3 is TGTGTCAGCAGTTTTGGGCAGGGCGGCACTGAAGCTTTCTTT. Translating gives CVSSFGQGGTEAFF.

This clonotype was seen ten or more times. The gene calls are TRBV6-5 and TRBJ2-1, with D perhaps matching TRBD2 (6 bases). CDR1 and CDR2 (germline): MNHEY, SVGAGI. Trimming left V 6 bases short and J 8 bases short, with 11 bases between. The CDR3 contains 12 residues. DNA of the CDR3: TGTGCCAGCAGGGGCGAGCGGGATGAGCAGTTCTTC. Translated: CASRGERDEQFF.

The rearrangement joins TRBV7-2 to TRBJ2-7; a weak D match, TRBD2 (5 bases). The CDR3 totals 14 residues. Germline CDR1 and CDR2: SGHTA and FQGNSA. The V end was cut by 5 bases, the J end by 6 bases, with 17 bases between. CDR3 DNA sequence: TGTGCCAGCAGCCTAGGTAGTCTAGCTATCGAGCAGTACTTC. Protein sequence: CASSLGSLAIEQYF.

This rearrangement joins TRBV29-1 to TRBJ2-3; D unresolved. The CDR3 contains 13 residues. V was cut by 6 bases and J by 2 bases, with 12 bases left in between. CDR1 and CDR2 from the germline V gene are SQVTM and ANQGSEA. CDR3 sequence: CSVAPENTDTQYF. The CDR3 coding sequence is TGCAGCGTGGCCCCCGAAAACACAGATACGCAGTATTTT.

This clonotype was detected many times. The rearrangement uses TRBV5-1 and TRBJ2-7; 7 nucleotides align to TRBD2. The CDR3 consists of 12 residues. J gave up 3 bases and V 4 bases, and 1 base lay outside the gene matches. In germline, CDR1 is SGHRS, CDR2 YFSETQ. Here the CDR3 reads CASSRTSYEQYF. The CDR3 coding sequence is TGCGCCAGCAGCCGGACTAGCTACGAGCAGTACTTC.

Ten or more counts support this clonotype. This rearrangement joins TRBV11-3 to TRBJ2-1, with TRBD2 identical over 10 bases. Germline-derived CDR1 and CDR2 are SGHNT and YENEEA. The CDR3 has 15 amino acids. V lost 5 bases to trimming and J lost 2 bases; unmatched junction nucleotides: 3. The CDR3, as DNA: TGTGCCAGCAGCAAACTAGCGGGAACCTACAATGAGCAGTTCTTC. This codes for CASSKLAGTYNEQFF.

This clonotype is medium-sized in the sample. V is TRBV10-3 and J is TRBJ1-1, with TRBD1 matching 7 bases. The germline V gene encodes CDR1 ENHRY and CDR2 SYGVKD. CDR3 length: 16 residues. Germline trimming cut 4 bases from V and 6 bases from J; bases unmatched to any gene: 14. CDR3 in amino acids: CAISARLTGMGSEAFF. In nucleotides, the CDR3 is TGTGCCATCAGTGCCAGGCTGACAGGGATGGGATCTGAAGCTTTCTTT.

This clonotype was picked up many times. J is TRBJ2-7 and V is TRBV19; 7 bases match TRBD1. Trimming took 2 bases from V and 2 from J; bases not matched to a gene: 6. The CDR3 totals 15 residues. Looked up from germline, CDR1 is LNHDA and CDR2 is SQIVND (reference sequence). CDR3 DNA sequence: TGTGCCAGTAGTATACGGACAGGCCTTCCCTACGAGCAGTACTTC. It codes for CASSIRTGLPYEQYF.

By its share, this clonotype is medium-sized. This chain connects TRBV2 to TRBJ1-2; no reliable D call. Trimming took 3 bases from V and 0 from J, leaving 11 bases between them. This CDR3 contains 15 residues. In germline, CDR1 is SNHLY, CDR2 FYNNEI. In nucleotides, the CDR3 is TGTGCCAGCAGTGATGGCCCGGCCACTAACTATGGCTACACCTTC. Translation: CASSDGPATNYGYTF.